The 7 T cell receptor beta chains below were found in one sample sequenced in a study of cytomegalovirus exposure and HLA in healthy donors. A multiplex PCR was run with 60 Vbeta primers and 13 Jbeta primers. This table comes from immunoSEQ multiplex PCR, and its TCRdb copy is limited to in-frame clones, with some not included. The sample includes 130,000 or so clones, roughly 71% of them seen just once. Sequenced: PBMCs. Receptors originate from a woman between 40 and 55 years old in good health and CMV-seropositive.

This clone was seen only once. The V call is TRBV5-1, the J call TRBJ1-6, with D tentatively TRBD1 (6 bases). V lost 5 bases to trimming and J lost 1 base, with 16 bases between them. The CDR3 is 17 amino acids. CDR1 and CDR2 from the germline V gene are SGHRS and YFSETQ. The CDR3 DNA is TGCGCCAGCAGAGGGGGGGACGGACAGTCCTATAATTCACCCCTCCACTTT. Its protein is CASRGGDGQSYNSPLHF.

V gene TRBV6-5 combines with J gene TRBJ1-1; D uncertain. CDR1 is MNHEY and CDR2 is SVGAGI in the germline V gene. The CDR3 has 16 residues. V lost 1 base and J 1 base, leaving 13 bases between the germline ends. The CDR3 protein is CASSYYGGRPNTEAFF. The CDR3 bases are TGTGCCAGCAGTTACTATGGAGGGAGACCGAACACTGAAGCTTTCTTT.

This clone occurred a few times. V usage is TRBV19 and J usage is TRBJ2-7, with TRBD2 matching over 9 bases. The CDR3 runs to 16 residues. Looked up from germline, CDR1 is LNHDA and CDR2 is SQIVND (reference sequence). The J segment lost 2 bases and the V segment lost 1 base, leaving 6 bases of the junction unmatched. CDR3 sequence reads: CASSIVASGVAYEQYF. The CDR3, as DNA: TGTGCCAGTAGTATAGTAGCTAGCGGGGTCGCCTACGAGCAGTACTTC.

The J gene is TRBJ2-3, the V gene TRBV5-6; 8 nucleotides align to TRBD2. The CDR3 is 15 amino acids. Losses at the gene ends were 2 bases for V and 2 bases for J; bases not matched to a gene: 4. Germline loops: CDR1 SGHDT, CDR2 YYEEEE. The CDR3 loop is CASSFLGGATDTQYF. In DNA form, the CDR3 reads TGTGCCAGCAGCTTTCTCGGGGGGGCCACAGATACGCAGTATTTT.

The rearrangement uses TRBV27 and TRBJ2-3; 16 nucleotides line up with TRBD2. The germline V gene encodes CDR1 MNHEY and CDR2 SMNVEV (reference sequence). V gave up 5 bases and J gave up 4 bases; unmatched junction bases: 3. The CDR3 is 16 amino acids. CDR3 nucleotide sequence: TGTGCCAGCAGTCTTGGGACTAGCGGGAGGGCAGATACGCAGTATTTT. This translates into CASSLGTSGRADTQYF.

This clone was found a few times. This chain uses TRBV5-1 with TRBJ2-7; 8 bases align to TRBD1. Losses at the gene ends were 5 bases for V and 7 bases for J; bases not matched to a gene: 11. This CDR3 contains 14 residues. The germline gives CDR1 SGHRS, CDR2 YFSETQ. Here the CDR3 DNA reads TGCGCCAGCAGGCCGGGACAGGCAGGAGGAGAGCAGTACTTC. This encodes CASRPGQAGGEQYF. The full variable domain, rest sourced from reference TRBV5-1 and TRBJ2-7, is KAGVTQTPRYLIKTRGQQVTLSCSPISGHRSVSWYQQTPGQGLQFLFEYFSETQRNKGNFPGRFSGRQFSNSRSEMNVSTLELGDSALYLCASRPGQAGGEQYFGPGTRLTVT.

V and J are TRBV15 and TRBJ1-4, with D perhaps TRBD1 (5 bases). The CDR3 length is 14 residues. CDR1 and CDR2 from the germline V gene are LNHNV and YYDKDF (reference sequence). V was cut by 1 base and J by 12 bases, with 15 bases left in between. CDR3: CATSRVRQGAELFF. The CDR3 DNA sequence: TGTGCCACCAGCAGAGTGCGGCAGGGTGCAGAACTGTTTTTT. Looking up the rest from reference TRBV15 and TRBJ1-4 gives the full variable domain: DAMVIQNPRYQVTQFGKPVTLSCSQTLNHNVMYWYQQKSSQAPKLLFHYYDKDFNNEADTPDNFQSRRPNTSFCFLDIRSPGLGDTAMYLCATSRVRQGAELFFGSGTQLSVL.